This passage covers 15 T cell receptor beta chains from one sample sequenced in a study of blood T cell repertoires in COVID-19. Clones were sequenced by immunoSEQ multiplex PCR, and TCRdb holds only the in-frame ones, with some missing. The sample has approximately 110,000 clones, approximately 84% seen once. Sequenced: peripheral blood. The receptors derive from a human donor in a cohort sampled during active COVID-19.

The chain is built from TRBV18 and TRBJ2-5, with D tentatively TRBD2 (5 bases). Germline values: CDR1 KGHSH, CDR2 LQKENI. The CDR3 is made up of 13 amino acids. Trimming left V 2 bases short and J 1 base short, with 5 bases between. CDR3 in DNA: TGTGCCAGCTCACCAGGGAGCCAAGAGACCCAGTACTTC. It is translated as CASSPGSQETQYF.

This chain links TRBV23-1 with TRBJ2-7; D remains unclear. TRBV23-1 is recorded as an ORF, its role being uncertain. The CDR3 contains 17 residues. V lost 2 bases, J lost 2 bases, and 19 bases lay in between. Here the CDR3 reads CASSQSPPRSRPYEQYF. The CDR3 DNA sequence: TGCGCCAGCAGTCAAAGCCCTCCTCGGTCGCGTCCCTACGAGCAGTACTTC.

Only a few counts were recorded for this clone. The J gene is TRBJ1-6, the V gene TRBV27; possibly TRBD1 for D (5 bases). Trimming cost V 6 bases and J 8 bases, with 17 bases left between them. CDR1 and CDR2 (germline): MNHEY, SMNVEV (reference sequence). The CDR3 sequence is 15 residues long. In nucleotides, the CDR3 is TGTGCCAGCAGGCGAAGTACAGGAGGGGATTCACCCCTCCACTTT. Translation gives CASRRSTGGDSPLHF.

The chain joins TRBV28 to TRBJ2-7, with a tentative D call TRBD2 (5 bases). CDR1 and CDR2 (germline): MDHEN, SYDVKM. The CDR3 spans 14 residues. V gave up 6 bases and J gave up 2 bases, with 14 bases separating them. CDR3 sequence: CASSTPTGTYEQYF. In DNA, the CDR3 is TGTGCCAGCAGCACCCCCACCGGGACCTACGAGCAGTACTTC.

V gene TRBV25-1 combines with J gene TRBJ2-1, with TRBD2 identical over 11 bases. The CDR3 extends over 16 amino acids. The ends lost 3 bases at V and 0 bases at J; junction bases unmatched: 1. Germline CDR1 is MGHDK and CDR2 is SYGVNS. Here the CDR3 reads CASSDTSGSSYNEQFF. The CDR3 bases are TGTGCCAGCAGTGACACTAGCGGGAGCTCCTACAATGAGCAGTTCTTC.

The CDR3 region has the DNA TGTGCCAGCAGCACCTACAGGGTTGGCTACACCTTC. Amino acids: CASSTYRVGYTF. V and J are TRBV7-9 and TRBJ1-2; a weak D match, TRBD1 (6 bases). CDR1 and CDR2 (germline): SEHNR, FQNEAQ (reference sequence). CDR3 length equals 12 residues. Trimming left V 5 bases short and J 7 bases short, with 11 bases between.

In this sample, this clone turned up once. The rearrangement joins TRBV3-1 (or the pseudogene TRBV3-2) to TRBJ2-5; weak D call: TRBD2 (5 bases). This CDR3 is built from 14 residues. Trimming stripped 6 bases from V and 1 base from J, with 12 bases between. Germline V gene lookup returns CDR1 LGHDT and CDR2 YNNKEL (reference sequence). CDR3 sequence: CASSNLGAQETQYF. CDR3 DNA: TGTGCCAGCAGTAATTTGGGAGCCCAAGAGACCCAGTACTTC.

The rearrangement links TRBV6-6 to TRBJ2-7; TRBD1 agrees at 10 bases. Losses at the gene ends were 6 bases for V and 3 bases for J; bases not matched to a gene: 8. Germline V gives CDR1 MNHNY, CDR2 SVGAGI (reference sequence). There are 15 residues in the CDR3. CDR3 protein: CASRYDRGQSYEQYF. As DNA, the CDR3 is TGTGCCAGCAGGTACGACAGGGGGCAAAGCTACGAGCAGTACTTC.

The V call is TRBV10-3, the J call TRBJ2-3, with a tentative D call TRBD2 (7 bases). The CDR3 has 17 amino acids. The V gene's germline CDR1 is ENHRY and CDR2 SYGVKD. V lost 4 bases, J lost 1 base, and 18 bases lay in between. Here the CDR3 DNA reads TGTGCCATCAGTGGGGGTAGGGGGGGCTCGGGCACAGATACGCAGTATTTT. It yields the protein CAISGGRGGSGTDTQYF.

The rearrangement joins TRBV6-5 to TRBJ1-3; D is ambiguous. Germline-derived CDR1 and CDR2 are MNHEY and SVGAGI. Trimming stripped 1 base from V and 4 bases from J, with 8 bases between. The CDR3 is 14 residues long. This CDR3 is CASSYYRGGNTIYF. The CDR3, as DNA: TGTGCCAGCAGTTACTATCGGGGAGGAAACACCATATATTTT.

The chain carries TRBV30 and TRBJ1-1, with D perhaps matching TRBD1 (5 bases). Germline V gene data show CDR1 as GTSNPN and CDR2 as SVGIG (reference sequence). This CDR3 is 13 amino acids long. CDR3 protein: CAGRGGQLIEAFF. The CDR3 DNA follows: TGTGCTGGAAGGGGTGGGCAGCTAATTGAAGCTTTCTTT. Full variable domain (remainder filled in from reference TRBV30 and TRBJ1-1): SQTIHQWPATLVQPVGSPLSLECTVEGTSNPNLYWYRQAAGRGLQLLFYSVGIGQISSEVPQNLSASRPQDRQFILSSKKLLLSDSGFYLCAGRGGQLIEAFFGQGTRLTVV.

This clone was seen just once. The chain employs TRBV11-3 and TRBJ1-1; D unresolved. V was pared by 1 base and J by 4 bases, with 7 bases between. CDR3 length: 13 residues. CDR1 and CDR2 from the germline V gene are SGHNT and YENEEA. CDR3 nucleotide sequence: TGTGCCAGCAGCTTAGCACACAGCACTGAAGCTTTCTTT. It codes for CASSLAHSTEAFF.

The CDR3 region is CASSLLASTGELFF. The CDR3 coding sequence is TGTGCCAGCAGCCTCTTAGCGAGCACCGGGGAGCTGTTTTTT. V and J are TRBV11-1 and TRBJ2-2, with D perhaps TRBD2 (5 bases). The V end lost 5 bases, the J end lost 4 bases, and 11 bases lay between the germline ends. CDR3 length: 14 residues. From germline, CDR1 is SGHAT and CDR2 FQDESV (reference sequence).

This clone was found a few times. The identical CDR3 is also encoded by other nucleotide sequences in the sample. CDR3 DNA sequence: TGTGCCAGCAGCTTAGTTCCTAGCGGGGCGAACACCGGGGAGCTGTTTTTT. Protein sequence: CASSLVPSGANTGELFF. The chain carries TRBV7-6 and TRBJ2-2; 9 bases match TRBD2. Germline V CDR1 and CDR2: SGHVS, FNYEAQ. The V segment lost 1 base and the J segment 0 bases; nucleotides outside the gene matches: 3. CDR3 size: 17 residues.

The chain links TRBV5-1 to TRBJ2-3; 9 bases fit TRBD2. Per germline, CDR1 SGHRS and CDR2 YFSETQ. This CDR3 region has 16 residues. With 0 bases clipped from V and 1 base from J, the junction kept 3 bases outside the gene matches. The CDR3: CASSLAPSGGTDTQYF. The DNA of the CDR3 is TGCGCCAGCAGCTTGGCTCCTAGCGGGGGCACAGATACGCAGTATTTT. The variable domain in full, completed from reference TRBV5-1 and TRBJ2-3, reads KAGVTQTPRYLIKTRGQQVTLSCSPISGHRSVSWYQQTPGQGLQFLFEYFSETQRNKGNFPGRFSGRQFSNSRSEMNVSTLELGDSALYLCASSLAPSGGTDTQYFGPGTRLTVL.